These T cell receptor beta chains were read from a single sample in a study of naive and memory T cell subsets. MiXCR was run by TCRdb on the UMI-ligation and nested PCR reads, yielding one entry per CDR3 protein. The data hold about 5,400 distinct CDR3 sequences, with approximately 6.8% observed a single time. The sequencing sample was made of effector memory CD8+ T cells from blood. These receptors all come from a human donor in good health. Each CDR3 is given with its conserved first and last residue. D genes are given only for firm matches. Expanded clones are given a class, and other clones once, few, many or no size at all.

J	D	size	V	DNA	CDR3
TRBJ1-1	-	few	TRBV12-3/TRBV12-4	TGTGCCAGCAGTTTGCATAACAGGGCGAACACTGAAGCTTTCTTT	CASSLHNRANTEAFF
TRBJ2-1	-	few	TRBV21-1	TGTGCCAGCAGTATTTTAGGCGGGGAAGGCAATGAGCAGTTCTTC	CASSILGGEGNEQFF
TRBJ2-1	TRBD2	many	TRBV3-1	TGTGCCAGCAGCCAGATAGGGGGGACTAGCCTGGATGAGCAGTTCTTC	CASSQIGGTSLDEQFF
TRBJ1-3	TRBD1	medium-sized	TRBV7-9	TGTGCCAGCAGCGCGCACAGGGGATCGTCCTCTGGAAACACCATATATTTT	CASSAHRGSSSGNTIYF
TRBJ2-2	-	many	TRBV2	TGTGCCAGCGCCCTTCTAACTGCTCTCGACACCGGGGAGCTGTTTTTT	CASALLTALDTGELFF
TRBJ2-1	-	medium-sized	TRBV9	TGTGCCAGCAGCGTAGCTGTAGGATTTAATGAGCAGTTCTTC	CASSVAVGFNEQFF
TRBJ1-2	-	many	TRBV3-1	TGTGCCAGCAGCCGCTTGGGATCTTCCAACGAGTATGGCTACACCTTC	CASSRLGSSNEYGYTF
TRBJ1-2	TRBD1	many	TRBV20-1	TGCAGTGCTAGAGATTCGAACACAGGGGGCGCGGGATTC	CSARDSNTGGAGF
TRBJ2-2	-	medium-sized	TRBV6-5	TGTGCCAGCAGTTACGTTTCTCCGAACACCGGGGAGCTGTTTTTT	CASSYVSPNTGELFF
TRBJ2-1	TRBD2	many	TRBV6-4	TGTGCCAGCAGTGAGACTAGCGGGGCCCATAATGAGCAGTTCTTC	CASSETSGAHNEQFF
TRBJ2-5	TRBD1	many	TRBV6-2/TRBV6-3	TGTGCCAGCAGTTACCCCGGGACAGACGTTGGGACCCAGTACTTC	CASSYPGTDVGTQYF
TRBJ2-3	TRBD2	many	TRBV6-2/TRBV6-3	TGTGCCAGCACTACGGGAGGTAGCACAGATACGCAGTATTTT	CASTTGGSTDTQYF
TRBJ1-1	-	-	TRBV6-5	TGTGCCAGCAGTTACAGCGGGTCTCCTTACACTGAAGCTTTCTTT	CASSYSGSPYTEAFF
TRBJ2-1	TRBD2	few	TRBV6-4	TGTGCCAGCAGTGAAGGGACTAGCATTGGGGAGCAGTTCTTC	CASSEGTSIGEQFF
TRBJ2-1	-	many	TRBV6-1	TGTGCCAGCAGTGACCGGGACGGATCCTACAATGAGCAGTTCTTC	CASSDRDGSYNEQFF
TRBJ1-2	-	few	TRBV28	TGTGCCAGCCGGACGGGTGCTTATGGCTACACCTTC	CASRTGAYGYTF
TRBJ2-7	TRBD2	few	TRBV6-2/TRBV6-3	TGTGCCAGCAGTACCGGGAGGGAAATGGCCTACGAGCAGTACTTC	CASSTGREMAYEQYF
TRBJ2-3	TRBD2	many	TRBV6-1	TGTGCCAGCAGTGGGACTAGCGGGGAGGGGAGCACAGATACGCAGTATTTT	CASSGTSGEGSTDTQYF
TRBJ2-3	TRBD2	medium-sized	TRBV2	TGTGCCACCACGGGGGGGACTTCTAGCACAGATACGCAGTATTTT	CATTGGTSSTDTQYF
TRBJ2-1	-	many	TRBV19	TGTGCCAGTACCAATTCGGGCAATGAGCAGTTCTTC	CASTNSGNEQFF
TRBJ2-7	-	many	TRBV7-9	TGTGCCAGCAGCGAAGGGTGGGACGTTGGCGAGCAGTACTTC	CASSEGWDVGEQYF
TRBJ1-1	-	-	TRBV29-1	TGCAGCGTTGAAAGGGAGGGGGTGGGCACTGAAGCTTTCTTT	CSVEREGVGTEAFF
TRBJ2-7	-	many	TRBV12-3/TRBV12-4	TGTGCCAGCAGTCTTTTAAGAGGGGACGAGCAGTACTTC	CASSLLRGDEQYF
TRBJ2-2	-	few	TRBV6-2/TRBV6-3	TGTGCCAGCAGCCGGGACACCGACACCGGGGAGCTGTTTTTT	CASSRDTDTGELFF
TRBJ1-3	-	many	TRBV20-1	TGCAGTGCTAGAGTCCTAGATTACGTGGGTGGAAACACCATATATTTT	CSARVLDYVGGNTIYF
TRBJ2-1	TRBD2	many	TRBV20-1	TGCAGTGCTAGTAGCGGGAGGGGGGGCAATGAGCAGTTCTTC	CSASSGRGGNEQFF
TRBJ1-2	TRBD1	few	TRBV13	TGTGCCAGCAGCCCCGGGACAGGACACTATGGCTACACCTTC	CASSPGTGHYGYTF
TRBJ2-5	TRBD1	medium-sized	TRBV15	TGTGCCACCAGCATGGGACAGGGGGAAGAGACCCAGTACTTC	CATSMGQGEETQYF
TRBJ2-7	TRBD1	-	TRBV7-3	TGTGCCAGCAGTCCTGGCCCAGGGGGCTACGAGCAGTACTTC	CASSPGPGGYEQYF
TRBJ1-1	-	-	TRBV9	TGTGCCAGCAGCGGGTTGCGTGGGCACACTGAAGCTTTCTTT	CASSGLRGHTEAFF
TRBJ2-3	-	many	TRBV24-1	TGTGCCACCAGTGATTGGGAAGATACGCAGTATTTT	CATSDWEDTQYF
TRBJ2-1	-	few	TRBV6-4	TGTGCCAGCAGTGAAGAGGGAGCCTCCTACAATGAGCAGTTCTTC	CASSEEGASYNEQFF
TRBJ2-5	-	few	TRBV6-4	TGTGCCAGCAGCGCCCTCCCCGGGAGCCAAGAGACCCAGTACTTC	CASSALPGSQETQYF
TRBJ2-7	-	-	TRBV4-1	TGCGCCAGCAGCCACGGAACTTGGTCCTACGAGCAGTACTTC	CASSHGTWSYEQYF
TRBJ2-1	TRBD2	few	TRBV20-1	TGCAGTGCTAGAAGGGAGCGGGGGCTCTCCTACAATGAGCAGTTCTTC	CSARRERGLSYNEQFF
TRBJ2-3	TRBD2	-	TRBV12-3/TRBV12-4	TGTGCCAGAAGAGGACTAGAGGGCACAGATACGCAGTATTTT	CARRGLEGTDTQYF
TRBJ2-7	-	-	TRBV7-6	TGTGCCAGCAGTCAGGACGGTTACGAGCAGTACTTC	CASSQDGYEQYF
TRBJ2-1	TRBD2	many	TRBV4-1	TGCGCCAGCAGCCAAGATGCGGGAGGATCCTACAATGAGCAGTTCTTC	CASSQDAGGSYNEQFF